Following are 20 T cell receptor beta chains from one sample sequenced in a study of CD8+CD57+ T cells in acquired aplastic anemia. Using genomic DNA as the template, TCR beta VDJ and CDR3 profiling was carried out. Each CDR3 protein is one row after TCRdb ran MiXCR on the reads. Seen here are about 170,000 distinct CDR3 sequences, under 75% observed once, and the top ten hold 35% to 50%. Sequences were obtained from sorted CD4+, CD8+, or CD8+CD57+ T cells (not recorded which) from PBMCs. The receptors derive from a human donor in good health.

In its sample, this clonotype was seen a few times. This rearrangement joins TRBV24-1 to TRBJ2-3; no definite D call. This CDR3 region has 13 residues. V lost 4 bases, J lost 6 bases, and 10 bases lay in between. Germline CDR1 is KGHDR and CDR2 is SFDVKD. CDR3 coding DNA: TGTGCCACCAGTGACCAGAACCCGGATACGCAGTATTTT. Translated, it gives CATSDQNPDTQYF.

On this clonotype: This could be a read error, since a much larger clone is one nucleotide away. The chain couples TRBV11-3 to TRBJ2-7, with 14 bases aligning to TRBD2. The V and J ends lost 5 bases and 3 bases, in that order; junction bases with no gene match: 6. CDR1 is SGHNT, CDR2 YENEEA, per germline. CDR3 length: 16 residues. CDR3 loop: CASSLGLAGGHYEQYF. CDR3 coding DNA: TGTGCCAGCAGCCTCGGACTAGCGGGAGGACACTACGAGCAGTACTTC.

This clonotype occurred a few times. The rearrangement links TRBV7-9 to TRBJ1-6, with a possible D match to TRBD1 (6 bases). The CDR3 has 14 residues. Trimming left V 5 bases short and J 9 bases short, with 14 bases between. Germline CDR1 SEHNR, CDR2 FQNEAQ (reference sequence). In DNA, the CDR3 is TGTGCCAGCAGCCCTACAGGGAGGAGTTCACCCCTCCACTTT. Its protein product is CASSPTGRSSPLHF. The full variable domain, with the rest looked up from reference TRBV7-9 and TRBJ1-6, is DTGVSQNPRHKITKRGQNVTFRCDPISEHNRLYWYRQTLGQGPEFLTYFQNEAQLEKSRLLSDRFSAERPKGSFSTLEIQRTEQGDSAMYLCASSPTGRSSPLHFGNGTRLTVT.

V is TRBV20-1 and J is TRBJ1-1; D is possibly TRBD1 (6 bases). Trimming cost V 3 bases and J 3 bases, with 23 bases left between them. The germline gives CDR1 DFQATT, CDR2 SNEGSKA (reference sequence). CDR3 length: 17 amino acids. CDR3 loop: CSARVFGLAGGHTEAFF. The DNA of the CDR3 is TGCAGTGCTAGGGTCTTCGGCCTAGCGGGGGGGCACACTGAAGCTTTCTTT.

The gene calls are TRBV7-9 and TRBJ1-6, with TRBD1 as a possible D gene (6 bases). V was pared by 5 bases and J by 7 bases, with 15 bases between. In germline, CDR1 is SEHNR, CDR2 FQNEAQ (reference sequence). CDR3 length: 15 residues. The CDR3: CASSHPQGQNSPLHF. CDR3 bases: TGTGCCAGCAGCCATCCGCAGGGGCAGAATTCACCCCTCCACTTT.

The rearrangement links TRBV20-1 to TRBJ2-1; D is possibly TRBD1 or TRBD2 (5 bases each). V shed 1 base and J shed 9 bases, with 19 bases lying between them. Per the germline V gene, CDR1 is DFQATT and CDR2 is SNEGSKA (reference sequence). This CDR3 has 15 residues. The chain's CDR3 is CSARARGAPFGEQFF. The CDR3 nucleotides read TGCAGTGCTAGAGCCAGAGGGGCCCCGTTTGGTGAGCAGTTCTTC.

This clonotype was seen only once. CDR3 region: CASTTTTGYTF. CDR3 sequence (DNA): TGTGCCAGCACTACGACAACTGGCTACACCTTC. The gene calls are TRBV7-8 and TRBJ1-2, with D uncertain. There are 11 residues in the CDR3. The V gene lost 7 bases and the J gene lost 7 bases, with 10 bases spanning the gap. CDR1 SGHVS and CDR2 FQNEAQ come from the germline V gene. Full variable domain (rest looked up from reference TRBV7-8 and TRBJ1-2): GAGVSQSPRYKVAKRGQDVALRCDPISGHVSLFWYQQALGQGPEFLTYFQNEAQLDKSGLPSDRFFAERPEGSVSTLKIQRTQQEDSAVYLCASTTTTGYTFGSGTRLTVV.

Concerning this clonotype itself: One end of the junction does not line up with germline, which may come from a read error. The rearrangement joins TRBV12-3 or TRBV12-4 to TRBJ2-5; D may correspond to TRBD1 or TRBD2 (5 bases each). There are 14 residues in the CDR3. The DNA for the CDR3 is TGTGCCAGCAGCTTGTGGGGGATCCAAGAGTCCCAGTACTTC. It yields the protein CASSLWGIQESQYF.

This clonotype was recorded at least ten times. The chain carries TRBV4-3 and TRBJ1-1, with a possible D match to TRBD1 (5 bases). Between the trimmed V and J ends, which lost 0 bases and 5 bases, there was a span of 13 bases. This CDR3 contains 15 residues. Germline CDR1 LGHNA, CDR2 YSLEER. The CDR3 here is CASSQEARVNTEAFF. CDR3 coding DNA: TGCGCCAGCAGCCAAGAGGCCAGGGTTAATACTGAAGCTTTCTTT.

This clonotype was detected only a few times. The chain carries TRBV20-1 and TRBJ2-3; D unclear. Germline V gene lookup returns CDR1 DFQATT and CDR2 SNEGSKA (reference sequence). Trimming stripped 5 bases from V and 0 bases from J, with 15 bases between. The CDR3 runs 15 residues. CDR3 amino acids: CSALTPEISTDTQYF. Written as DNA, the CDR3 is TGCAGTGCTCTCACCCCAGAGATTAGCACAGATACGCAGTATTTT.

The chain links TRBV20-1 to TRBJ2-7; D is ambiguous. V was clipped by 1 base and J by 0 bases, with 10 bases between them. From germline, CDR1 is DFQATT and CDR2 SNEGSKA (reference sequence). The CDR3 totals 14 residues. Here the CDR3 reads CSARVHTSSYEQYF. In nucleotides, the CDR3 is TGCAGTGCTAGAGTGCACACCTCCTCCTACGAGCAGTACTTC.

The V call is TRBV7-2, the J call TRBJ1-3; D not resolved. The V gene lost 5 bases and the J gene lost 8 bases, with 10 bases spanning the gap. The CDR3 contains 12 residues. Germline V lookup: CDR1 SGHTA, CDR2 FQGNSA. As DNA, the CDR3 is TGTGCCAGCAGCCAAACTTGGGACACCATATATTTT. It encodes CASSQTWDTIYF.

This clonotype was seen repeatedly, ten times or more. The gene calls are TRBV20-1 and TRBJ1-1; 7 nucleotides match TRBD1. The ends lost 0 bases at V and 4 bases at J; junction bases unmatched: 5. The CDR3 covers 14 residues. CDR1 is DFQATT, CDR2 SNEGSKA, per germline (reference sequence). CDR3 nucleotide sequence: TGCAGTGCTAGAGATCTCAGGGGGACCACTGAAGCTTTCTTT. Its translation: CSARDLRGTTEAFF.

The chain links TRBV20-1 to TRBJ1-3; unclear D gene. V lost 0 bases and J lost 9, with 9 bases in between. From germline, CDR1 is DFQATT and CDR2 SNEGSKA (reference sequence). This CDR3 has 12 amino acids. The CDR3 coding sequence is TGCAGTGCTAGAGATGGGGAGTTCACCATATATTTT. Protein sequence: CSARDGEFTIYF.

The chain is built from TRBV25-1 and TRBJ2-5; 8 bases line up with TRBD1. The junction had 10 bases not matched to a gene; V was cut back by 2 bases and J by 5 bases. Germline V gives CDR1 MGHDK, CDR2 SYGVNS. The CDR3 extends over 16 amino acids. CDR3 bases: TGTGCCAGCAGTGAAGGGGGACAGGTGAGGGGGGAGACCCAGTACTTC. Its protein product is CASSEGGQVRGETQYF. Filled out from reference TRBV25-1 and TRBJ2-5, the complete variable domain reads EADIYQTPRYLVIGTGKKITLECSQTMGHDKMYWYQQDPGMELHLIHYSYGVNSTEKGDLSSESTVSRIRTEHFPLTLESARPSHTSQYLCASSEGGQVRGETQYFGPGTRLLVL.

This clonotype was counted at least ten times. The chain couples TRBV7-9 to TRBJ2-3; tentatively, D is TRBD2 (5 bases). V was cut by 3 bases and J by 2 bases, with 9 bases left in between. The CDR3 runs 14 residues. Germline lookup yields CDR1 SEHNR and CDR2 FQNEAQ (reference sequence). The CDR3 DNA reads as TGTGCCAGCAGCTTCGAGCGGTACACAGATACGCAGTATTTT. Its translation is CASSFERYTDTQYF.

The genes are TRBV7-2 and TRBJ1-2, with D perhaps matching TRBD1 (6 bases). This CDR3 comprises 15 residues. The germline V and J ends were trimmed by 5 bases and 8 bases, with 21 bases remaining between them. The germline V gene has CDR1 SGHTA and CDR2 FQGNSA. The CDR3 sequence: CASSLEGGTGYGYTF. In nucleotides, the CDR3 is TGTGCCAGCAGCCTGGAAGGGGGGACCGGCTACGGCTACACCTTC.

This sequence joins TRBV7-9 and TRBJ2-7, with D unresolved. Germline CDR1 reads SEHNR; CDR2 reads FQNEAQ (reference sequence). CDR3 length equals 15 residues. V was clipped by 1 base and J by 3 bases, with 13 bases between them. The CDR3 DNA reads TGTGCCAGCAGCTTAGTTGGGTGGAGAGGCTACGAGCAGTACTTC. It specifies CASSLVGWRGYEQYF.

The table lists this clonotype with many counts. This chain uses TRBV28 with TRBJ2-5; TRBD1 is a possible D gene (6 bases). The CDR3 loop spans 12 amino acids. Germline CDR1 and CDR2: MDHEN and SYDVKM. V gave up 7 bases and J gave up 5 bases, with 11 bases separating them. This chain's CDR3 is CASNPGVETQYF. The CDR3 DNA is TGTGCCAGCAATCCAGGGGTTGAGACCCAGTACTTC.

The V gene is TRBV7-9, the J gene TRBJ2-1, with D hard to call. Trimming cost V 2 bases and J 9 bases, with 8 bases left between them. CDR3 length: 12 amino acids. Germline values: CDR1 SEHNR, CDR2 FQNEAQ (reference sequence). CDR3 sequence (DNA): TGTGCCAGCAGCTTACAGCTTCTTGAGCAGTTCTTC. It codes for CASSLQLLEQFF. Filled out from reference TRBV7-9 and TRBJ2-1, the complete variable domain reads DTGVSQNPRHKITKRGQNVTFRCDPISEHNRLYWYRQTLGQGPEFLTYFQNEAQLEKSRLLSDRFSAERPKGSFSTLEIQRTEQGDSAMYLCASSLQLLEQFFGPGTRLTVL.